A selection of T cell receptor beta chains follows, all from one sample in a study of blood T cell repertoires in COVID-19. Method: immunoSEQ multiplex PCR; TCRdb's copy keeps in-frame clones and lacks some. In the table there are about 230,000 clones, approximately 81% of which are singletons. Sequencing was performed on peripheral blood. All receptors derive from a woman aged 80 or older with acute or convalescent COVID-19. Each CDR3 is given with its conserved first and last residue. A D gene is named only where the DNA matches it firmly. Clone size is not always given. Where it is, it says once, few, many or a class for expanded clones.

v_call: TRBV5-5; clone_size: many; j_call: TRBJ1-3; d_call: .; cdr3_aa: CASSSEGRISGNTIYF
v_call: TRBV2; clone_size: once; j_call: TRBJ2-2; d_call: .; cdr3_aa: CASKRTPTPNTGELFF
v_call: TRBV7-3; clone_size: .; j_call: TRBJ2-1; d_call: .; cdr3_aa: CASSLLGGINEQFF
v_call: TRBV5-1; clone_size: .; j_call: TRBJ1-1; d_call: .; cdr3_aa: CASRVESNTEAFF
v_call: TRBV19; clone_size: few; j_call: TRBJ1-1; d_call: TRBD1; cdr3_aa: CASSIRTGMNTEAFF
v_call: TRBV9; clone_size: .; j_call: TRBJ2-2; d_call: .; cdr3_aa: CASSPGLSILTGELFF
v_call: TRBV19; clone_size: once; j_call: TRBJ1-5; d_call: TRBD1; cdr3_aa: CASSIQSLGQGGNQPQHF
v_call: TRBV7-3; clone_size: .; j_call: TRBJ2-3; d_call: .; cdr3_aa: CASSFEGVVGDTQYF
v_call: TRBV10-1; clone_size: .; j_call: TRBJ2-7; d_call: TRBD2; cdr3_aa: CASSESTRTSGNQQYF
v_call: TRBV30; clone_size: .; j_call: TRBJ1-3; d_call: .; cdr3_aa: CAWRGGFSGNTIYF
v_call: TRBV7-2; clone_size: .; j_call: TRBJ2-7; d_call: TRBD2; cdr3_aa: CASSGAGGSSYEQYF
v_call: TRBV5-1; clone_size: .; j_call: TRBJ2-7; d_call: TRBD1; cdr3_aa: CASSLGQGPYEQYF
v_call: TRBV5-4; clone_size: .; j_call: TRBJ2-7; d_call: TRBD2; cdr3_aa: CASSPSGGAYEQYF
v_call: TRBV6-1; clone_size: once; j_call: TRBJ1-2; d_call: .; cdr3_aa: CASSEATGSNYGYTF
v_call: TRBV21-1; clone_size: .; j_call: TRBJ1-6; d_call: .; cdr3_aa: CASTDRVLVLHRSPLHF
v_call: TRBV5-1; clone_size: .; j_call: TRBJ2-1; d_call: TRBD2; cdr3_aa: CASSFTSGAYNEQFF
v_call: TRBV3-1/TRBV3-2; clone_size: .; j_call: TRBJ2-5; d_call: TRBD2; cdr3_aa: CASSQLAGDLFQETQYF
v_call: TRBV4-2; clone_size: .; j_call: TRBJ2-5; d_call: .; cdr3_aa: CASSQGTEIETQYF
v_call: TRBV25-1; clone_size: .; j_call: TRBJ1-1; d_call: .; cdr3_aa: CASRAQGLSTEAFF
v_call: TRBV6-5; clone_size: .; j_call: TRBJ1-4; d_call: .; cdr3_aa: CASRHYDSTNEKLFF
v_call: TRBV28; clone_size: .; j_call: TRBJ1-1; d_call: TRBD1; cdr3_aa: CASSFQGVMNTEAFF
v_call: TRBV19; clone_size: .; j_call: TRBJ1-6; d_call: .; cdr3_aa: CASSITGGQGHSPLHF
v_call: TRBV5-1; clone_size: .; j_call: TRBJ2-5; d_call: TRBD2; cdr3_aa: CASSLPGLAGETQYF
v_call: TRBV9; clone_size: .; j_call: TRBJ1-2; d_call: .; cdr3_aa: CASSVDREDGYTF
v_call: TRBV9; clone_size: .; j_call: TRBJ2-1; d_call: .; cdr3_aa: CASSVEVGPSSYNEQFF
v_call: TRBV5-4; clone_size: .; j_call: TRBJ2-1; d_call: .; cdr3_aa: CASSLPTRHHNEQFF
v_call: TRBV7-9; clone_size: once; j_call: TRBJ2-5; d_call: .; cdr3_aa: CASHTDSTQETQYF
v_call: TRBV29-1; clone_size: .; j_call: TRBJ1-1; d_call: .; cdr3_aa: CSVEGTGGRGTEAFF
v_call: TRBV5-6; clone_size: .; j_call: TRBJ1-6; d_call: TRBD1; cdr3_aa: CASAPGQGRSPLHF
v_call: TRBV24-1; clone_size: once; j_call: TRBJ2-3; d_call: TRBD2; cdr3_aa: CATSGLAGGPRGGTDTQYF
v_call: TRBV12-2; clone_size: .; j_call: TRBJ2-2; d_call: .; cdr3_aa: CASRLARLAGGANTGELFF
v_call: TRBV25-1; clone_size: .; j_call: TRBJ2-1; d_call: .; cdr3_aa: CASSGPKADEQFF
v_call: TRBV5-1; clone_size: .; j_call: TRBJ2-7; d_call: TRBD2; cdr3_aa: CASSGSGGSSYEQYF
v_call: TRBV7-2; clone_size: .; j_call: TRBJ1-1; d_call: .; cdr3_aa: CASSLASDRISEAFF
v_call: TRBV7-6; clone_size: few; j_call: TRBJ2-2; d_call: TRBD2; cdr3_aa: CASSLFLAGDLNTGELFF
v_call: TRBV5-1; clone_size: few; j_call: TRBJ2-5; d_call: TRBD2; cdr3_aa: CASSLEGDGRWGETQYF
v_call: TRBV3-1/TRBV3-2; clone_size: .; j_call: TRBJ1-5; d_call: .; cdr3_aa: CASSHGPGGSHQPQHF
v_call: TRBV5-4; clone_size: .; j_call: TRBJ2-5; d_call: .; cdr3_aa: CASSLRGIETQYF
v_call: TRBV5-4; clone_size: .; j_call: TRBJ2-3; d_call: .; cdr3_aa: CASSLEGGGLNTQYF
v_call: TRBV5-1; clone_size: .; j_call: TRBJ1-4; d_call: .; cdr3_aa: CASSPFRVGDEKLFF
v_call: TRBV5-1; clone_size: once; j_call: TRBJ2-6; d_call: TRBD1; cdr3_aa: CASSLRDRGAGANVLTF
v_call: TRBV7-6; clone_size: few; j_call: TRBJ1-5; d_call: TRBD1; cdr3_aa: CASSLTGTGSSQPQHF
v_call: TRBV7-9; clone_size: .; j_call: TRBJ2-5; d_call: TRBD1; cdr3_aa: CASSPQDRLETQYF
v_call: TRBV10-2; clone_size: .; j_call: TRBJ2-1; d_call: TRBD2; cdr3_aa: CASSEVPSGYNEQFF
v_call: TRBV4-1; clone_size: .; j_call: TRBJ2-2; d_call: TRBD2; cdr3_aa: CASSQVPGLGNTGELFF
v_call: TRBV10-2; clone_size: .; j_call: TRBJ2-5; d_call: TRBD1; cdr3_aa: CASSEPGGRQETQYF
v_call: TRBV18; clone_size: .; j_call: TRBJ2-5; d_call: TRBD2; cdr3_aa: CASSRGLAEKETQYF
v_call: TRBV6-5; clone_size: .; j_call: TRBJ2-1; d_call: .; cdr3_aa: CASSSPLWSEQFF
v_call: TRBV3-1/TRBV3-2; clone_size: many; j_call: TRBJ2-7; d_call: TRBD2; cdr3_aa: CASSHDRTSGGLSYEQYF
v_call: TRBV7-9; clone_size: .; j_call: TRBJ2-1; d_call: .; cdr3_aa: CASVEGSYNEQFF
v_call: TRBV7-9; clone_size: .; j_call: TRBJ1-6; d_call: TRBD1; cdr3_aa: CASSLDTGGSPLHF
v_call: TRBV11-3; clone_size: .; j_call: TRBJ1-1; d_call: .; cdr3_aa: CASSFVSGTEAFF
v_call: TRBV7-2; clone_size: .; j_call: TRBJ2-7; d_call: .; cdr3_aa: CASSLGMTAVYEQYF
v_call: TRBV7-8; clone_size: once; j_call: TRBJ2-2; d_call: TRBD2; cdr3_aa: CASSLWAGETGELFF
v_call: TRBV6-5; clone_size: .; j_call: TRBJ1-5; d_call: .; cdr3_aa: CASSLIGNQPQHF
v_call: TRBV9; clone_size: .; j_call: TRBJ1-5; d_call: TRBD1; cdr3_aa: CASSVGQGASQPQHF